What follows are 30 T cell receptor beta chains derived from one specimen sequenced in a study of T cells in Graves' hyperthyroidism and ophthalmopathy. There were TCR beta CDR3 regions amplified from RNA transcripts. Carried out on the TCR CDR3, a first-round RT-PCR used the HTBI primer set. TCRdb re-analysed the multiplex PCR reads in MiXCR, keeping a single row per CDR3 protein. This sample has around 350,000 distinct CDR3 sequences, with about 15% found just once. Sequenced: blood. Receptors originate from a woman aged 60 to 75 with Graves' ophthalmopathy.

The chain combines TRBV5-5 with TRBJ2-3; D possibly corresponds to TRBD1 (6 bases). The V end was cut by 4 bases, the J end by 6 bases, with 15 bases between. Germline V lookup: CDR1 SGHKS, CDR2 YYEKEE (reference sequence). The CDR3 sequence is 14 residues long. The CDR3 region is CASSPGYRVDTQYF. CDR3 nucleotide sequence: TGTGCCAGCAGCCCCGGATACAGGGTTGATACGCAGTATTTT.

This clonotype was seen a few times. The rearrangement joins TRBV27 to TRBJ2-5; 9 bases align to TRBD2. The V gene end was trimmed by 2 bases and the J gene end by 5 bases; junction bases not matched to a gene: 9. The germline CDR1 and CDR2 sequences are MNHEY and SMNVEV (reference sequence). The CDR3 totals 16 residues. The CDR3 loop reads CASSLRAGGGAETQYF. The CDR3 nucleotides are TGTGCCAGCAGTTTAAGGGCGGGAGGGGGCGCGGAGACCCAGTACTTC.

The table lists this clonotype with a few counts. The conserved closing phenylalanine or tryptophan is absent in this CDR3, likely reflecting a read error. The chain carries TRBV29-1 and TRBJ1-1; 11 bases line up with TRBD1. The CDR3 length is 13 residues. The V and J ends lost 6 bases and 5 bases, in that order; junction bases with no gene match: 5. Germline-derived CDR1 and CDR2 are SQVTM and ANQGSEA. The CDR3 DNA follows: TGCAGCGTAGCGGACAGGGGGCCTACTGAAGCTTTCCTT. Its protein product is CSVADRGPTEAFL.

In this sample, this clonotype turned up a few times. This chain joins TRBV7-9 and TRBJ2-4, with D possibly being TRBD2 (6 bases). CDR3 size: 13 residues. The germline gives CDR1 SEHNR, CDR2 FQNEAQ (reference sequence). V was pared by 4 bases and J by 6 bases, with 10 bases between. In DNA, the CDR3 is TGTGCCAGCAGCTCAGACGGGGGAAACATTCAGTACTTC. Its protein is CASSSDGGNIQYF.

This clonotype was detected ten times or more. The V gene is TRBV30, the J gene TRBJ2-3; D is possibly TRBD1 (6 bases). CDR1 is GTSNPN and CDR2 is SVGIG in the germline V gene (reference sequence). CDR3 length: 15 amino acids. V lost 4 bases to trimming and J lost 0 bases, with 14 bases between them. The CDR3, as DNA: TGTGCCTGGAATAGGGACAAAGGGAGCACAGATACGCAGTATTTT. It yields the protein CAWNRDKGSTDTQYF.

This chain uses TRBV7-8 with TRBJ2-1; D might be TRBD1 (7 bases). This CDR3 contains 14 residues. V was cut by 6 bases and J by 7 bases, with 16 bases left in between. Germline loops: CDR1 SGHVS, CDR2 FQNEAQ. The CDR3 reads CASRRRGRGNEQFF. CDR3 nucleotide sequence: TGTGCCAGCAGGAGGAGGGGGCGCGGGAATGAGCAGTTCTTC.

This clonotype was seen only a few times. V gene TRBV10-2 combines with J gene TRBJ2-1; D is uncertain. This CDR3 comprises 15 residues. Germline CDR1 WSHSY, CDR2 SAAADI. Trimming cost V 7 bases and J 0 bases, with 13 bases left between them. The CDR3 sequence is CASIPLLSSYNEQFF. For the CDR3, the DNA is TGCGCCAGCATCCCGCTACTAAGCTCCTACAATGAGCAGTTCTTC.

This clonotype has a count of ten or more. The chain joins TRBV13 to TRBJ2-7, with D tentatively TRBD2 (6 bases). Germline V gene sequence: CDR1 PRHDT, CDR2 FYEKMQ (reference sequence). There are 17 residues in the CDR3. V lost 1 base and J 3 bases, leaving 19 bases between the germline ends. This CDR3 is CASSLAAWGESHYEQYF. The DNA for the CDR3 is TGTGCCAGCAGCTTAGCCGCCTGGGGGGAGTCCCACTACGAGCAGTACTTC.

On this clonotype: Being one base from a much bigger clone, this may be a read error. The chain combines TRBV6-5 with TRBJ2-7; D is possibly TRBD1 (6 bases). The CDR3 extends over 15 amino acids. Per the germline V gene, CDR1 is MNHEY and CDR2 is SVGAGI. The CDR3 here is CASSYGLQQGYEQHF. The CDR3 DNA sequence: TGTGCCAGCAGTTACGGGCTCCAACAGGGTTACGAGCAGCACTTC.

Many counts were recorded for this clonotype. The genes are TRBV7-9 and TRBJ2-3; D is uncertain. The CDR3 is 13 amino acids. V was cut by 4 bases and J by 3 bases, with 8 bases left in between. Germline V gives CDR1 SEHNR, CDR2 FQNEAQ (reference sequence). The CDR3 here is CASSSAGTDTQYF. The CDR3, as DNA: TGTGCCAGCAGCTCCGCCGGGACAGATACGCAGTATTTT.

This chain connects TRBV29-1 to TRBJ2-5, with D hard to call. V lost 4 bases to trimming and J lost 5 bases, with 8 bases between them. The germline V gene has CDR1 SQVTM and CDR2 ANQGSEA. The CDR3 contains 11 residues. CDR3 nucleotide sequence: TGCAGCGTTGTCCCTCGGGAGACCCAGTACTTC. This encodes CSVVPRETQYF.

The rearrangement links TRBV28 to TRBJ2-5; D not resolved. CDR3 size: 16 residues. CDR1 is MDHEN, CDR2 SYDVKM, per germline. V lost 4 bases and J 7 bases, leaving 22 bases between the germline ends. CDR3 in amino acids: CASSSPPSAPLGTQYF. The CDR3 bases are TGTGCCAGCAGTTCCCCCCCCTCGGCCCCGCTCGGGACCCAGTACTTC.

This rearrangement joins TRBV5-8 to TRBJ2-7, with 10 bases identical to TRBD2. The germline gives CDR1 SGHTS, CDR2 YDEGEE. The length of the CDR3 is 18 residues. The junction had 13 bases not matched to a gene; V was cut back by 4 bases and J by 0 bases. CDR3 loop: CASSPGLAILSSSYEQYF. CDR3 nucleotides: TGTGCCAGCAGCCCGGGACTAGCGATCCTCTCGAGCTCCTACGAGCAGTACTTC.

This clonotype appeared many times. V and J are TRBV11-2 and TRBJ2-1; 11 bases agree with TRBD2. The V segment lost 2 bases and the J segment 6 bases; nucleotides outside the gene matches: 9. CDR3 size: 17 residues. Germline lookup yields CDR1 SGHAT and CDR2 FQNNGV. In DNA, the CDR3 is TGTGCCAGCAGCTTATATTTGAGGCTAGCGGGAGGCAATGAGCAGTTCTTC. Protein sequence: CASSLYLRLAGGNEQFF.

The V gene is TRBV18, the J gene TRBJ2-7, with D uncertain. The CDR3 spans 14 residues. The V end was cut by 2 bases, the J end by 7 bases, with 15 bases between. The germline gives CDR1 KGHSH, CDR2 LQKENI. The CDR3 DNA follows: TGTGCCAGCTCACCAAGCCTACCTCCAGAGGAGCAGTACTTC. It codes for CASSPSLPPEEQYF.

This clonotype was seen repeatedly, ten times or more. The chain combines TRBV2 with TRBJ1-1, with 7 bases that match TRBD1. Losses at the gene ends were 5 bases for V and 10 bases for J; bases not matched to a gene: 7. CDR1 and CDR2 from the germline V gene are SNHLY and FYNNEI. The CDR3 sequence is 12 residues long. CDR3 DNA: TGTGCCAGCAGTACAGGGGCCGCGGTAGCTTTCTTT. Translated, it gives CASSTGAAVAFF.

There are many counts of this clonotype. The chain carries TRBV7-8 and TRBJ2-7; D possibly matches TRBD1 or TRBD2 (5 bases each). The CDR3 extends over 14 amino acids. The V gene lost 2 bases and the J gene lost 2 bases, with 10 bases spanning the gap. Germline V gives CDR1 SGHVS, CDR2 FQNEAQ. The CDR3 DNA is TGTGCCAGCAGCTTATTAGGGACCCCCTACGAGCAGTACTTC. It is translated as CASSLLGTPYEQYF.

At least ten counts were recorded for this clonotype. A read error may account for a junction end that differs from germline. The chain uses TRBV28 and TRBJ2-7; D possibly matches TRBD1 or TRBD2 (6 bases each). The CDR3 has 14 amino acids. The V gene's germline CDR1 is MDHEN and CDR2 SYDVKM. CDR3 sequence (DNA): TGCGCCAGCAGCTTGGCCGGGGGCGGCTACGAGCAGTACTTC. This gives the protein CASSLAGGGYEQYF.

Details on this clonotype: A much bigger clone sits one base away, suggesting this may be a read error. The V call is TRBV18, the J call TRBJ2-2, with TRBD1 matching 8 bases. The germline V gene encodes CDR1 KGHSH and CDR2 LQKENI. The junction had 7 bases not matched to a gene; V was cut back by 3 bases and J by 4 bases. This CDR3 is 16 amino acids long. The CDR3 loop is CASSPDRVGVTGELFF. CDR3 nucleotides: TGTGCCAGCTCACCGGACAGGGTCGGGGTCACCGGGGAGCTGTTTTTT.

The genes are TRBV25-1 and TRBJ2-3; D gene ambiguous. V lost 2 bases to trimming and J lost 2 bases, with 11 bases between them. This CDR3 comprises 15 residues. Germline loops: CDR1 MGHDK, CDR2 SYGVNS. Here the CDR3 DNA reads TGTGCCAGCAGTGAACTCGGGCAGCACACAGATACGCAGTATTTT. This sequence encodes CASSELGQHTDTQYF. Complete variable domain (other parts from reference TRBV25-1 and TRBJ2-3): EADIYQTPRYLVIGTGKKITLECSQTMGHDKMYWYQQDPGMELHLIHYSYGVNSTEKGDLSSESTVSRIRTEHFPLTLESARPSHTSQYLCASSELGQHTDTQYFGPGTRLTVL.

Details on this clonotype: At one end, the junction sequence differs from germline, possibly due to a read error. The chain is built from TRBV3-1 and TRBJ2-5; D uncertain. Germline V gives CDR1 LGHDT, CDR2 YNNKEL (reference sequence). The length of the CDR3 is 12 residues. CDR3 nucleotides: TGTGCCACCAGCAGTACTGTAGCCTCCCAGTACTTC. Its translation is CATSSTVASQYF.

This clonotype was seen many times. The chain has TRBV27 and TRBJ2-2, with a weak D call TRBD2 (6 bases). CDR1 is MNHEY, CDR2 SMNVEV, per germline (reference sequence). The CDR3 is 16 amino acids. V was cut by 4 bases and J by 6 bases, with 18 bases left in between. This CDR3 is CASSSLGPQRAGELFF. In DNA form, the CDR3 reads TGTGCCAGCAGTTCCTTGGGCCCCCAGCGGGCCGGGGAGCTGTTTTTT.

The rearrangement links TRBV7-2 to TRBJ2-3; 10 bases line up with TRBD2. The V gene's germline CDR1 is SGHTA and CDR2 FQGNSA. The CDR3 contains 15 residues. With 3 bases clipped from V and 4 bases from J, the junction kept 4 bases outside the gene matches. Here the CDR3 DNA reads TGTGCCAGCAGCTTCCTAGCGGGAGACTCAGATACGCAGTATTTT. This encodes CASSFLAGDSDTQYF.

In its sample, this clonotype was seen a few times. V usage is TRBV20-1 and J usage is TRBJ2-7; 12 positions agree with TRBD2. The length of the CDR3 is 17 residues. The germline V gene encodes CDR1 DFQATT and CDR2 SNEGSKA (reference sequence). V dropped 2 bases and J dropped 2; count of bases not matched to a gene: 10. The CDR3 sequence: CSARPLAGGPGAYEQYF. CDR3 nucleotide sequence: TGCAGTGCTAGACCTCTAGCGGGAGGGCCTGGGGCCTACGAGCAGTACTTC.

The table lists this clonotype with many counts. The chain links TRBV5-1 to TRBJ2-1, with TRBD2 matching over 8 bases. Germline CDR1 SGHRS, CDR2 YFSETQ. With 3 bases clipped from V and 8 bases from J, the junction kept 13 bases outside the gene matches. This CDR3 region has 16 residues. The CDR3 protein is CASSWGGASGLDEQFF. The DNA of the CDR3 is TGCGCCAGCAGCTGGGGCGGGGCTAGCGGGTTGGATGAGCAGTTCTTC. Full variable domain (remainder filled in from reference TRBV5-1 and TRBJ2-1): KAGVTQTPRYLIKTRGQQVTLSCSPISGHRSVSWYQQTPGQGLQFLFEYFSETQRNKGNFPGRFSGRQFSNSRSEMNVSTLELGDSALYLCASSWGGASGLDEQFFGPGTRLTVL.

The chain combines TRBV29-1 with TRBJ2-1; D might be TRBD2 (6 bases). V lost 7 bases to trimming and J lost 4 bases, with 14 bases between them. CDR3 length: 13 residues. CDR1 is SQVTM and CDR2 is ANQGSEA in the germline V gene. The CDR3 DNA is TGCAGCGCGGAGGGCCGCGTTTACAATGAGCAGTTCTTC. Its protein product is CSAEGRVYNEQFF.

This clonotype was observed at least ten times. V and J are TRBV2 and TRBJ1-1; D gene ambiguous. Trimming removed 3 bases at V and 6 bases at J, with 11 bases between. The CDR3 covers 13 residues. Germline CDR1 reads SNHLY; CDR2 reads FYNNEI. The CDR3 DNA reads TGTGCCAGCAGTGAGTACACCGCCCCTGAAGCTTTCTTT. Protein: CASSEYTAPEAFF.

At least ten counts were recorded for this clonotype. The chain carries TRBV18 and TRBJ1-1; no firm D call. Trimming shortened V by 3 bases and J by 5 bases, and 16 bases separated the two germline ends. The CDR3 sequence is 15 residues long. Per germline, CDR1 KGHSH and CDR2 LQKENI. CDR3 DNA sequence: TGTGCCAGCTCACCCCCCTCTGGGCTGCGGACTGAAGCTTTCTTT. This codes for CASSPPSGLRTEAFF.

The chain employs TRBV5-4 and TRBJ2-1; 9 nucleotides align to TRBD2. Germline CDR1 and CDR2: SGHNT and YYREEE (reference sequence). This CDR3 is built from 15 residues. After removal of 1 base from V and 6 bases from J, the junction contained 5 bases not matched to a gene. Here the CDR3 reads CASSLMRREGNEQFF. The CDR3 coding sequence is TGTGCCAGCAGCTTGATGCGGCGGGAGGGCAATGAGCAGTTCTTC.

The V and J genes are TRBV6-5 and TRBJ1-1; D remains ambiguous. The germline V gene has CDR1 MNHEY and CDR2 SVGAGI. The CDR3 runs 13 residues. Trimming took 2 bases from V and 3 from J, leaving 7 bases between them. In DNA, the CDR3 is TGTGCCAGCAGTTACGAAGGGTACACTGAAGCTTTCTTT. This codes for CASSYEGYTEAFF.